Listed below are T cell receptor beta chains from one sample, sequenced in a study of monozygotic twins with inflammatory bowel disease. TCRdb re-called the 5' RACE reads; every CDR3 protein appears as one record, without DNA. The clone table shows more than 100,000 distinct CDR3 sequences, with the ten largest holding about 2%. Sequenced material: blood. These receptors originate from a human donor with ulcerative colitis or Crohn's disease, or a healthy co-twin of an affected twin (not recorded which). Both conserved end residues are part of each CDR3.

TRBV6-2/TRBV6-3	TRBJ2-1	CASSIPQGRTEQFF
TRBV18	TRBJ2-3	CASSPLAGATDTQYF
TRBV6-5	TRBJ1-2	CASSYGTGEPYGYTF
TRBV29-1	TRBJ2-2	CSVERVGNGELFF
TRBV4-3	TRBJ2-2	CASSQEGVIYTGELFF
TRBV29-1	TRBJ2-7	CSVVRDGSSEQYF
TRBV7-6	TRBJ2-6	CASSLIGRSGANVLTF
TRBV28	TRBJ2-2	CASSFFFANRDRANTGELFF
TRBV7-2	TRBJ1-3	CASSLSPHVSGNTIYF
TRBV24-1	TRBJ2-6	CATSDRRGQNVLTF
TRBV5-1	TRBJ2-7	CASSLDSLNYEQYF
TRBV6-1	TRBJ1-3	CACQFSGNTIYF
TRBV5-1	TRBJ1-6	CASSLDTAAYNSPLHF
TRBV7-9	TRBJ2-5	CASSLAITGETQYF
TRBV30	TRBJ2-3	CAWNTLAGSTDTQYF
TRBV19	TRBJ2-1	CASTHKSGGEQFF
TRBV7-2	TRBJ2-1	CASSFLPGASGSNEQFF
TRBV11-2	TRBJ2-7	CASSLLGTSGTYEQYF
TRBV6-6	TRBJ2-2	CASSRTGTGELFF
TRBV20-1	TRBJ1-2	CSATPQARYGYTF
TRBV7-9	TRBJ2-2	CASSLGDGNTGELFF
TRBV7-2	TRBJ2-7	CASSLGQLVIYEQYF
TRBV6-2/TRBV6-3	TRBJ2-7	CASRTGQFSYEQYF
TRBV7-9	TRBJ2-3	CASSSVDTQYF
TRBV4-2	TRBJ2-1	CASSQGDYTSGRNEQFF
TRBV6-5	TRBJ2-1	CASSPPLGGSLNEQFF
TRBV20-1	TRBJ1-1	CSAHQGYTEAFF
TRBV4-2	TRBJ2-1	CASSQEPFVGSWSGEQFF
TRBV3-1	TRBJ2-7	CASGDRGTYEQYF
TRBV5-1	TRBJ2-3	CASSTGLAGAVFTDTQYF
TRBV5-1	TRBJ2-7	CASSLDSSWTFMF
TRBV7-3	TRBJ2-5	CASSWSSGGAETQYF
TRBV6-5	TRBJ2-7	CASSARDEQYF
TRBV7-7	TRBJ2-1	CASSLGSGSIDEQFF
TRBV5-1	TRBJ2-1	CASSLKQGVDNEQFF